One and the same sample provided the 27 T cell receptor beta chains below, sequenced in a study of CD8+CD57+ T cells in acquired aplastic anemia. Profiles of TCR beta VDJ and CDR3 were generated from a genomic DNA template. One entry per CDR3 protein, called by TCRdb with MiXCR from the reads. The table includes 250,000 to 350,000 distinct CDR3 sequences, 55% to 60% detected once. The sequenced material came from sorted CD4+, CD8+, or CD8+CD57+ T cells (not recorded which) from PBMCs. These receptor sequences come from a human donor with severe aplastic anemia or a healthy control (not recorded which).

As to this clonotype: The junction does not match germline at one end; this may be a read error. The gene calls are TRBV7-2 and TRBJ2-3; D is unresolved. This CDR3 contains 15 residues. Germline CDR1 reads SGHTA; CDR2 reads FQGNSA. CDR3 nucleotides: TGTGCTAGCAGCTTTTCGGGCACTACTACAGATACGCAGTATTTT. The encoded protein is CASSFSGTTTDTQYF.

This clonotype was found once. One end of the junction varies from germline; a read error may be responsible. The V call is TRBV2, the J call TRBJ2-7; D is possibly TRBD2 (6 bases). Germline CDR1 SNHLY, CDR2 FYNNEI. CDR3 length: 14 amino acids. As DNA, the CDR3 is TGTGCCGGCAGTGAAGCGCTTGGGGGGTCCGAGCAGTACTTC. It specifies CAGSEALGGSEQYF.

The chain recombines TRBV20-1 with TRBJ1-1; D may be TRBD1 (5 bases). The V gene lost 0 bases and the J gene lost 4 bases, with 12 bases spanning the gap. From germline, CDR1 is DFQATT and CDR2 SNEGSKA (reference sequence). This CDR3 region has 14 residues. The CDR3 region has the DNA TGCAGTGCTAGAGAGCGACAGATGAGCACTGAAGCTTTCTTT. It encodes CSARERQMSTEAFF.

The genes are TRBV20-1 and TRBJ1-3; 7 bases align to TRBD1. The CDR3 extends over 15 amino acids. Germline CDR1 DFQATT, CDR2 SNEGSKA (reference sequence). Trimming cost V 5 bases and J 0 bases; bases outside gene matches: 7. DNA for the CDR3: TGCAGTGCTCAAGACAGGGTCTACTCTGGAAACACCATATATTTT. Translation gives CSAQDRVYSGNTIYF.

This chain uses TRBV5-1 with TRBJ2-3, with 9 bases matching TRBD1. The J segment lost 4 bases and the V segment lost 4 bases, leaving 7 bases of the junction unmatched. This CDR3 region has 15 residues. Germline V lookup: CDR1 SGHRS, CDR2 YFSETQ. The CDR3 sequence: CASSGTGGSSDTQYF. DNA for the CDR3: TGCGCCAGCAGCGGAACAGGGGGCAGTTCAGATACGCAGTATTTT. Full variable domain (outside the CDR3, taken from reference TRBV5-1 and TRBJ2-3): KAGVTQTPRYLIKTRGQQVTLSCSPISGHRSVSWYQQTPGQGLQFLFEYFSETQRNKGNFPGRFSGRQFSNSRSEMNVSTLELGDSALYLCASSGTGGSSDTQYFGPGTRLTVL.

This sequence joins TRBV7-3 and TRBJ2-3, with 7 bases identical to TRBD2. The CDR3 spans 15 residues. Germline lookup yields CDR1 SGHTA and CDR2 FQGTGA. The V segment lost 6 bases and the J segment 4 bases; nucleotides outside the gene matches: 10. Written as DNA, the CDR3 is TGTGCCAGCAGGTGGTCTAGCGGAGGGGCAGATACGCAGTATTTT. The encoded protein is CASRWSSGGADTQYF.

V and J are TRBV7-2 and TRBJ1-1; D not certain. The V and J ends lost 4 bases and 5 bases respectively, with 11 bases between them. The V gene's germline CDR1 is SGHTA and CDR2 FQGNSA. The length of the CDR3 is 13 residues. CDR3 nucleotide sequence: TGTGCCAGCAGCTCCGGTTGGAGGACTGAAGCTTTCTTT. This gives the protein CASSSGWRTEAFF.

This clonotype was detected many times. The chain employs TRBV7-3 and TRBJ2-3; TRBD1 agrees at 9 bases. Germline CDR1 reads SGHTA; CDR2 reads FQGTGA. V lost 5 bases, J lost 5 bases, and 20 bases stayed unmatched. CDR3 length: 19 amino acids. Written as DNA, the CDR3 is TGTGCCAGCAGCCCACAACCACTAGGGACAGGGAATGGCAGAGATACGCAGTATTTT. This encodes CASSPQPLGTGNGRDTQYF.

This clonotype was seen just once. The chain couples TRBV9 to TRBJ2-3, with D perhaps assigned TRBD1 or TRBD2 (6 bases each). V shed 7 bases and J shed 6 bases, with 15 bases lying between them. CDR1 and CDR2 from the germline V gene are SGDLS and YYNGEE. The CDR3 extends over 13 amino acids. The CDR3 loop is CASARGGSDTQYF. DNA for the CDR3: TGTGCCAGCGCCAGAGGGGGGTCGGATACGCAGTATTTT.

This clonotype was counted a few times. The chain combines TRBV28 with TRBJ2-6; D is unresolved. The germline gives CDR1 MDHEN, CDR2 SYDVKM. Trimming cost V 8 bases and J 3 bases, with 14 bases left between them. The CDR3 has 15 amino acids. The CDR3 DNA reads as TGTGCCAGCGGAACGGCCAGCTTTGGGGCCAACGTCCTGACTTTC. Translating gives CASGTASFGANVLTF.

The chain employs TRBV29-1 and TRBJ2-7, with 9 bases fitting TRBD2. V gave up 4 bases and J gave up 3 bases; unmatched junction bases: 7. The CDR3 runs to 14 residues. Germline lookup yields CDR1 SQVTM and CDR2 ANQGSEA. CDR3 loop: CSVALRLADYEQYF. CDR3 nucleotides: TGCAGCGTTGCGCTACGACTAGCGGACTACGAGCAGTACTTC.

The chain employs TRBV4-1 and TRBJ2-1; D is unresolved. Germline V gives CDR1 MGHRA, CDR2 YSYEKL. CDR3 length equals 16 residues. With 3 bases removed from V and 4 bases from J, the gap between germline ends came to 16 bases. DNA for the CDR3: TGCGCCAGCAGCCAGGAAAACCGTGACGGATACAATGAGCAGTTCTTC. Translating it yields CASSQENRDGYNEQFF.

CDR3 in amino acids: CASNLQGTYNEQFF. The CDR3 nucleotides read TGTGCCAGCAATCTACAGGGTACTTACAATGAGCAGTTCTTC. The V call is TRBV2, the J call TRBJ2-1, with a possible D match to TRBD1 (6 bases). Germline CDR1 and CDR2: SNHLY and FYNNEI. This CDR3 is 14 amino acids long. The V end lost 7 bases, the J end lost 4 bases, and 14 bases lay between the germline ends.

The chain links TRBV10-3 to TRBJ2-7; D unresolved. The CDR3 loop spans 13 amino acids. V lost 4 bases and J lost 3, with 10 bases in between. Germline V gives CDR1 ENHRY, CDR2 SYGVKD. DNA of the CDR3: TGTGCCATCAGTGCGACGGACGGCTACGAGCAGTACTTC. It specifies CAISATDGYEQYF.

The V and J genes are TRBV19 and TRBJ2-7; no firm D call. V was cut by 1 base and J by 5 bases, with 12 bases left in between. This CDR3 is 14 amino acids long. Germline lookup yields CDR1 LNHDA and CDR2 SQIVND (reference sequence). The CDR3 bases are TGTGCCAGTAGTATAGCTCGAAGTCAGAACGAGCAGTACTTC. Translating it yields CASSIARSQNEQYF.

This clonotype was detected only once. The V call is TRBV29-1, the J call TRBJ1-2, with D unclear. The ends were cut back, 4 bases at V and 2 bases at J, with 8 bases in the middle. From germline, CDR1 is SQVTM and CDR2 ANQGSEA. CDR3 size: 12 residues. In nucleotides, the CDR3 is TGCAGCGTTGCTGGCAGGAACTATGGCTACACCTTC. It encodes CSVAGRNYGYTF.

The chain links TRBV18 to TRBJ1-1; perhaps TRBD1 as D (5 bases). V lost 8 bases to trimming and J lost 1 base, with 8 bases between them. This CDR3 has 12 amino acids. CDR1 is KGHSH and CDR2 is LQKENI in the germline V gene. Here the CDR3 reads CASETANTEAFF. The CDR3 bases are TGTGCCAGCGAGACAGCGAACACTGAAGCTTTCTTT.

The genes are TRBV24-1 and TRBJ2-1; unclear D gene. CDR3 length equals 12 residues. In germline, CDR1 is KGHDR, CDR2 SFDVKD. The V and J ends lost 3 bases and 12 bases respectively, with 11 bases between them. The CDR3, as DNA: TGTGCCACCAGTGATCAGGTGGGTGGGCAGTTCTTC. Translating it yields CATSDQVGGQFF.

The chain couples TRBV7-9 to TRBJ1-2; D is unresolved. The ends were cut back, 6 bases at V and 3 bases at J, with 14 bases in the middle. Germline CDR1 reads SEHNR; CDR2 reads FQNEAQ (reference sequence). This CDR3 has 14 amino acids. In DNA form, the CDR3 reads TGTGCCAGCAGTTACGGGAGGGAACACTATGGCTACACCTTC. Encoded protein: CASSYGREHYGYTF.

In its sample, this clonotype was seen a few times. The chain carries TRBV5-1 and TRBJ2-2; weak D call: TRBD2 (5 bases). V gave up 5 bases and J gave up 6 bases, with 11 bases separating them. Germline V lookup: CDR1 SGHRS, CDR2 YFSETQ. The CDR3 extends over 13 amino acids. The CDR3 protein is CASRRDVSGELFF. DNA of the CDR3: TGCGCCAGCAGGAGGGATGTGTCCGGGGAGCTGTTTTTT.

This clonotype has more than one count but fewer than ten. The chain is built from TRBV2 and TRBJ2-7; TRBD1 might be the D (6 bases). Germline CDR1 is SNHLY and CDR2 is FYNNEI. The CDR3 is made up of 15 amino acids. V lost 0 bases and J 6 bases, leaving 15 bases between the germline ends. The CDR3 sequence is CASSEAQGTGGEQYF. DNA of the CDR3: TGTGCCAGCAGTGAAGCGCAGGGGACGGGCGGCGAGCAGTACTTC.

Ten or more counts support this clonotype. The chain is built from TRBV2 and TRBJ2-7, with D hard to call. The CDR3 length is 14 residues. The germline gives CDR1 SNHLY, CDR2 FYNNEI. The V end was cut by 7 bases, the J end by 0 bases, with 13 bases between. The CDR3 DNA sequence: TGTGCCAGCATTCTCAGACCGACCTCCTACGAGCAGTACTTC. Translating it yields CASILRPTSYEQYF.

A few counts support this clonotype. The V and J genes are TRBV20-1 and TRBJ1-3; D uncertain. Germline V gives CDR1 DFQATT, CDR2 SNEGSKA (reference sequence). Trimming took 0 bases from V and 4 from J, leaving 4 bases between them. The CDR3 loop spans 12 amino acids. The CDR3 loop is CSARDVGNTIYF. The CDR3 DNA reads as TGCAGTGCTAGAGACGTCGGAAACACCATATATTTT.

The chain has TRBV5-1 and TRBJ2-5; D perhaps matches TRBD1 (6 bases). The germline gives CDR1 SGHRS, CDR2 YFSETQ. The CDR3 spans 15 residues. Trimming removed 4 bases at V and 1 base at J, with 14 bases between. The CDR3 DNA reads TGCGCCAGCAGCAACCGGGACACTAGCCAAGAGACCCAGTACTTC. This codes for CASSNRDTSQETQYF.

About this clonotype itself: Lacking the conserved final phenylalanine or tryptophan, this CDR3 likely reflects a read error. The rearrangement uses TRBV5-1 and TRBJ2-5, with D possibly being TRBD2 (6 bases). Between the trimmed V and J ends, which lost 1 base and 2 bases, there was a span of 12 bases. Germline CDR1 reads SGHRS; CDR2 reads YFSETQ. The CDR3 is made up of 15 amino acids. CDR3 residues: CASSLMASEQETQYS. The CDR3 nucleotides read TGCGCCAGCAGCTTGATGGCTAGCGAACAAGAGACCCAGTACTCC.

The CDR3 reads CATGSGGASYEQYF. CDR3 in DNA: TGTGCCACCGGGAGCGGCGGAGCCTCCTACGAGCAGTACTTC. The chain has TRBV19 and TRBJ2-7; maybe TRBD2 (6 bases). The CDR3 loop spans 14 amino acids. Trimming stripped 10 bases from V and 0 bases from J, with 16 bases between. The germline V gene encodes CDR1 LNHDA and CDR2 SQIVND (reference sequence).

A word on this clonotype: The CDR3 end shows no conserved phenylalanine or tryptophan, and so a read error is likely. The limits of the CDR3 on the DNA are not certain, so only TCRdb's listed CDR3 is given. The chain employs TRBV2 and TRBJ2-1; TRBD2, the D gene given by the table, was not confirmed from the DNA. Germline V CDR1 and CDR2: SNHLY, FYNNEI. The CDR3 has 9 residues if both end residues are counted. This CDR3 is CASSREEYT.